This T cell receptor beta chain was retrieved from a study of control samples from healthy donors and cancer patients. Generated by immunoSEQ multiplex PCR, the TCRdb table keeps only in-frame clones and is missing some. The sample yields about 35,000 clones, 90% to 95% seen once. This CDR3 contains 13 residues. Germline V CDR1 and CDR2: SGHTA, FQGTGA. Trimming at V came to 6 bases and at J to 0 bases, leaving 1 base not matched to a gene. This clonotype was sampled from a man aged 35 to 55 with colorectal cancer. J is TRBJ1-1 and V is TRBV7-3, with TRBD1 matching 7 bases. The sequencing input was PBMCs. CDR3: CASRGQLNTEAFF. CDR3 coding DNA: TGTGCCAGCAGGGGACAGTTGAACACTGAAGCTTTCTTT. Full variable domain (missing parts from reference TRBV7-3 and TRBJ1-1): GAGVSQTPSNKVTEKGKYVELRCDPISGHTALYWYRQSLGQGPEFLIYFQGTGAADDSGLPNDRFFAVRPEGSVSTLKIQRTERGDSAVYLCASRGQLNTEAFFGQGTRLTVV.